This T cell receptor (beta chain) was observed in a study of blood T cell repertoires in COVID-19. V lost 6 bases and J lost 1; bases outside the gene matches: 8. The germline V gene has CDR1 SQVTM and CDR2 ANQGSEA. CDR3 size: 17 residues. Some clones are missing from TCRdb's copy, which holds only in-frame ones; the method was immunoSEQ multiplex PCR. The profile covers some 230,000 clones, with 84% appearing a single time and around 2.7% taken by the ten largest. Sequencing was done on a sample of peripheral blood. The TCR sequence derives from a young woman who had recovered from COVID-19. The chain employs TRBV29-1 and TRBJ2-2, with 13 bases fitting TRBD2. The CDR3 nucleotides are TGCAGCGTGACACCCGGACTAGCGGGAGAGAACACCGGGGAGCTGTTTTTT. Translating gives CSVTPGLAGENTGELFF.